This entry concerns a single TCR beta chain. This entry belongs to a study of blood T cell repertoires in COVID-19. Study background: Collection of acute and convalescent COVID-19 samples took place in the United States, Italy and Spain.

Looked up from germline, CDR1 is WSHSY and CDR2 is SAAADI. Germline trimming cut 6 bases from V and 4 bases from J; bases unmatched to any gene: 17. This CDR3 is built from 17 residues. Assignments of participants to cohorts depended upon their own reported clinical history. All recovered Cohort 3 donors got two negative PCRs, got clearance, or saw symptom resolution. Assay used: immunoSEQ multiplex PCR; TCRdb lists only in-frame clones, some missing. The sample consists of 490,000 or so clones, roughly nine tenths of them appearing once. The TCR sequence derives from an older woman who had recovered from COVID-19. The chain employs TRBV10-2 and TRBJ1-2; TRBD1 matches 7 bases. The sequenced sample was PBMCs or T cells enriched from blood (not recorded which). In DNA, the CDR3 is TGCGCCAGCAGCCTCCCCCCGGGAAGGGGGCGGGTCTATGGCTACACCTTC. Protein sequence: CASSLPPGRGRVYGYTF.